The table lists the clone carrying this T cell receptor (beta chain) with a count of one. Its antigen is not identified. The record originates from a study of cytomegalovirus exposure and HLA in healthy donors. J lost 0 bases, V lost 4 bases, and 7 bases had no gene match. The CDR3 length is 16 residues. CDR1 and CDR2 from the germline V gene are SGDLS and YYNGEE. General study results and limits: Differences between HLA loci emerged in a later analysis of TCR association rates, with DRB1 most and HLA-C fewest. Earlier analysis found most TCR beta V segments productive about 90% or about 30% of the time. The HLA-A and HLA-B alleles of most subjects were reportedly predicted accurately from TCR beta sequences.

Both 60 Vbeta primers and 13 Jbeta primers went into the PCR. Clones were sequenced by immunoSEQ multiplex PCR, and TCRdb holds only the in-frame ones, with some missing. The profile covers some 170,000 clones, with 80% to 90% appearing a single time and 4.9% taken by the ten largest. V and J are TRBV9 and TRBJ2-3; 8 bases are shared with TRBD2. The specimen sequenced was PBMCs. This TCR was sampled from a young woman in good health and CMV-seropositive. The CDR3 reads CASSPSGGHSTDTQYF. The CDR3 DNA is TGTGCCAGCAGCCCGAGCGGGGGTCATAGCACAGATACGCAGTATTTT.